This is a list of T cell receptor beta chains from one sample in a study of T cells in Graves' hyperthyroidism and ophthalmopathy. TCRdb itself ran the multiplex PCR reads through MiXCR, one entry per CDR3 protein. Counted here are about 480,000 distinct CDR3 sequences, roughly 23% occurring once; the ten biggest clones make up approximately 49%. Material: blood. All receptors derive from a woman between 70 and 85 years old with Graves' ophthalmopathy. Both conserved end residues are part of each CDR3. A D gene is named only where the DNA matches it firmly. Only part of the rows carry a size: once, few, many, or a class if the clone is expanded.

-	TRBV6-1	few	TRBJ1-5	CASALHVRSNQPQHF	TGTGCCAGCGCCCTCCACGTACGTAGCAATCAGCCCCAGCATTTT
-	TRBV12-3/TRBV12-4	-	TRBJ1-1	CASTLAGLHTEAFF	TGTGCCAGCACTTTGGCAGGGCTGCACACTGAAGCTTTCTTT
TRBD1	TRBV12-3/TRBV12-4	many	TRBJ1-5	CASEQGVDQPQHF	TGTGCCAGCGAACAGGGGGTGGATCAGCCCCAGCATTTT
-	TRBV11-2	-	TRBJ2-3	CASSIRDQGDTQYF	TGTGCCAGCAGCATCCGGGACCAGGGAGATACGCAGTATTTT
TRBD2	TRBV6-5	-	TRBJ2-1	CASSYTGLADYNEQFF	TGTGCCAGCAGTTACACGGGACTAGCGGACTACAATGAGCAGTTCTTC
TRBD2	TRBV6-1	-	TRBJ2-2	CASSVGLAGGPGELFF	TGTGCCAGCAGTGTCGGACTAGCGGGAGGGCCCGGGGAGCTGTTTTTT
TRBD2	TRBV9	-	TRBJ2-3	CASSVEASGRRTDTQYF	TGTGCCAGCAGCGTAGAGGCTAGCGGGAGGCGGACGGATACGCAGTATTTT
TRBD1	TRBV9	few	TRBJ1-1	CASSDRDRGGTEAFF	TGTGCCAGCAGTGACAGGGACAGGGGAGGGACTGAAGCTTTCTTT
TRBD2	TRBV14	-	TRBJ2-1	CASNLQTSGSEQFF	TGTGCCAGCAACCTACAGACTAGCGGGAGTGAGCAGTTCTTC
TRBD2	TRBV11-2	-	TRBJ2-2	CASSLGLAGAAGRELFF	TGTGCCAGCAGCTTAGGACTAGCGGGCGCGGCGGGAAGGGAGCTGTTTTTT
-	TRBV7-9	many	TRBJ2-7	CASSLQVDSGEQYF	TGTGCCAGCAGCTTACAAGTGGATTCTGGGGAGCAGTACTTC
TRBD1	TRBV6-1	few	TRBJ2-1	CASSAQGATYNEQFF	TGTGCCAGCAGTGCCCAGGGGGCTACGTACAATGAGCAGTTCTTC
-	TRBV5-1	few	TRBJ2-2	CATTRESNGELFF	TGCGCCACCACACGGGAGTCAAACGGGGAGCTGTTTTTT
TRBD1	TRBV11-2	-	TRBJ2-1	CASSSGGTGIYNEQFF	TGTGCCAGCAGCTCAGGCGGGACAGGTATTTACAATGAGCAGTTCTTC
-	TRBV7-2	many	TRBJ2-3	CASSLMGRTDTQYF	TGTGCCAGCAGCTTAATGGGACGCACAGATACGCAGTATTTT
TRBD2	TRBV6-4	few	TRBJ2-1	CASSDKGLAGVSYNEQFF	TGTGCCAGCAGCGACAAAGGACTAGCGGGAGTTTCCTACAATGAGCAGTTCTTC
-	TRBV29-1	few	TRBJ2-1	CSVVEGGENNEQFF	TGCAGCGTGGTCGAAGGGGGGGAAAACAATGAGCAGTTCTTC
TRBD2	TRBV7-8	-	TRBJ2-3	CASSLGTSGSTDTQYF	TGTGCCAGCAGCTTAGGAACTAGCGGTAGCACAGATACGCAGTATTTT
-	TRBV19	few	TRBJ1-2	CAKAQGPFHTLYGYTF	TGTGCCAAAGCACAGGGACCTTTTCACACGCTCTATGGCTACACCTTC
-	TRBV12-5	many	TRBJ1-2	CASADDSHYGYTF	TGTGCTAGTGCCGACGACAGCCACTATGGCTACACCTTC
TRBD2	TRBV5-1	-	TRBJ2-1	CASSLAHSGSYNEQFF	TGCGCCAGCAGCTTGGCCCACAGCGGGAGTTACAATGAGCAGTTCTTC
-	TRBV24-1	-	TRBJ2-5	CATSGGIPETQYF	TGTGCCACCAGCGGGGGAATTCCAGAGACCCAGTACTTC
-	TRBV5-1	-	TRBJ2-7	CASRGTLTYEQYF	TGCGCCAGCAGAGGGACCCTCACCTACGAGCAGTACTTC
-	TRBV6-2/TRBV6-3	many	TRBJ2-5	CASSSLWGTLETQYF	TGTGCCAGCAGTTCCCTTTGGGGTACTTTGGAGACCCAGTACTTC
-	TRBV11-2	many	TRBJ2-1	CASSFTNEQFF	TGTGCCAGCAGCTTTACAAATGAGCAGTTCTTC
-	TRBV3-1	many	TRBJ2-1	CASSQGTYNEQFF	TGTGCCAGCAGCCAAGGGACTTACAATGAGCAGTTCTTC
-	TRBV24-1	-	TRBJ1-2	CATSDADGTNYGYTF	TGTGCCACCAGTGATGCGGACGGGACTAACTATGGCTACACCTTC
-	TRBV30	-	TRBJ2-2	CAWSIQGPNTGELFF	TGTGCCTGGAGTATACAGGGCCCGAACACCGGGGAGCTGTTTTTT
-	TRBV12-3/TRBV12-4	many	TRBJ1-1	CASRIQGLNTEAFF	TGTGCCAGCAGAATACAGGGACTGAACACTGAAGCTTTCTTT
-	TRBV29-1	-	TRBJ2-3	CSVGGLSGATDTQYF	TGCAGCGTGGGGGGACTCAGCGGAGCTACAGATACGCAGTATTTT
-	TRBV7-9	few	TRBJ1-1	CASSPTRQNTEAFF	TGTGCCAGCAGCCCGACAAGGCAGAACACTGAAGCTTTCTTT
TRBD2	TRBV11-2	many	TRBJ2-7	CASSFTSATVGEQYF	TGTGCCAGCAGCTTCACTAGCGCGACCGTCGGCGAGCAGTACTTC
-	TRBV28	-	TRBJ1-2	CASSVAPEGYGYTF	TGTGCCAGCAGTGTTGCCCCCGAGGGCTATGGCTACACCTTC
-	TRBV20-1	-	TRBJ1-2	CSAYDRTLGSMSYTF	TGCAGTGCATACGACAGAACTTTGGGTTCTATGAGCTACACCTTC
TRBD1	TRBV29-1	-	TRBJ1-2	CSVLGQGNGYTF	TGCAGCGTCCTTGGACAGGGGAATGGCTACACCTTC
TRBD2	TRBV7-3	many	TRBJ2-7	CARQTGTSGSRYEQYF	TGTGCCAGGCAAACCGGGACTAGCGGGAGTAGGTACGAGCAGTACTTC